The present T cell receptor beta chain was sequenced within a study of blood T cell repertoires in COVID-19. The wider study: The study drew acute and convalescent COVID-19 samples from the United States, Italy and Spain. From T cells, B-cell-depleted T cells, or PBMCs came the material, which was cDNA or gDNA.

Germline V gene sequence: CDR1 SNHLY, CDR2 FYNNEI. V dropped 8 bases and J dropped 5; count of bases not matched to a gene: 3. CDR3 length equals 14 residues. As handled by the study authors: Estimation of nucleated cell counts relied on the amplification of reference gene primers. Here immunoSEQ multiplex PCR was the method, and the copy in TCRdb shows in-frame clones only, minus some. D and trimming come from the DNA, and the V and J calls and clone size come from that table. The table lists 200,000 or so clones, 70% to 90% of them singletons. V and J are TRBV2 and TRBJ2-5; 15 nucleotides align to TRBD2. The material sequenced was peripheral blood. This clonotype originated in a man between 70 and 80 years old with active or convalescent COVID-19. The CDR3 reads CASEGLAGGETQYF. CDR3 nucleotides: TGTGCCAGCGAGGGACTAGCGGGGGGCGAGACCCAGTACTTC.